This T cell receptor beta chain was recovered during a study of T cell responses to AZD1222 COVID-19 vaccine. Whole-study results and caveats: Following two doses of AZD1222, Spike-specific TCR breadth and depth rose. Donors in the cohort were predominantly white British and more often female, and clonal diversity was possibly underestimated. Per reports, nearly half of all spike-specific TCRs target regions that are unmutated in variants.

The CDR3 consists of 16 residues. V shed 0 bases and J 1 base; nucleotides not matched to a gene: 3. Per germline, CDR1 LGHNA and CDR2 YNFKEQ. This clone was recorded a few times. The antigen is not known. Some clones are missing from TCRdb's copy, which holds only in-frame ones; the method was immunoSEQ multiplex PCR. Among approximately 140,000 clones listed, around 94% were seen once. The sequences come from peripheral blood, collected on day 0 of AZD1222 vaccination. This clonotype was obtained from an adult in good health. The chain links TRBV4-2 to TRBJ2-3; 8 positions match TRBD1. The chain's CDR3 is CASSQEAGGGTDTQYF. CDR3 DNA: TGTGCCAGCAGCCAAGAGGCAGGGGGCGGCACAGATACGCAGTATTTT.